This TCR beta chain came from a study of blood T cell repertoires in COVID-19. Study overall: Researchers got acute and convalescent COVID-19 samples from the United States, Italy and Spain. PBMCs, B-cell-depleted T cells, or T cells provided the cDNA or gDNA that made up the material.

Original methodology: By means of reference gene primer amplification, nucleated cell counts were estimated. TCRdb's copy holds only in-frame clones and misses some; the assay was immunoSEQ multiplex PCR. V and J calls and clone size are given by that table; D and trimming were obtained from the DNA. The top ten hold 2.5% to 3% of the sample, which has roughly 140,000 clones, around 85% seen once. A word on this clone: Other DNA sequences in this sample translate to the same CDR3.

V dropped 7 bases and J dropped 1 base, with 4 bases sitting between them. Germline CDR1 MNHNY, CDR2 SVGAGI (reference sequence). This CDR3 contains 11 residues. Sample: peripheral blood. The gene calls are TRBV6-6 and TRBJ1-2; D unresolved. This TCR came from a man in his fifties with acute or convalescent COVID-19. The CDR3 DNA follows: TGTGCCAGCACCCTTAACTATGGCTACACCTTC. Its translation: CASTLNYGYTF.